The 24 T cell receptor beta chains below come from one sample, sequenced in a study of memory CD4+ T cells and cytomegalovirus serostatus. Single viable CD3+CD4+CD8-CD45RO+ cells were sorted as the memory CD4+ T cells. The protocol was immunoSEQ multiplex PCR, while the TCRdb copy is restricted to in-frame clones and leaves out a portion. Here the sample spans over 65,000 clones, approximately 80% being singletons. Sequenced input: memory CD4+ T cells from blood. Receptors were obtained from an adult in good health and CMV-seronegative.

The V and J genes are TRBV2 and TRBJ2-1, with D perhaps TRBD1 or TRBD2 (5 bases each). This CDR3 has 13 residues. Germline V CDR1 and CDR2: SNHLY, FYNNEI. The V end was cut by 3 bases, the J end by 7 bases, with 10 bases between. CDR3 bases: TGTGCCAGCAGTGAGGAGGCAGGGAATGAGCAGTTCTTC. Protein product: CASSEEAGNEQFF.

J is TRBJ1-2 and V is TRBV2; possibly TRBD1 for D (5 bases). The CDR3 sequence is 14 residues long. The V end was cut by 4 bases, the J end by 7 bases, with 16 bases between. CDR1 SNHLY and CDR2 FYNNEI come from the germline V gene. CDR3 bases: TGTGCCAGCAGTGTAGTTGGGGGTTCAAGTGGCTACACCTTC. This encodes CASSVVGGSSGYTF.

This chain links TRBV18 with TRBJ2-3; the D gene is possibly TRBD2 (5 bases). With 3 bases removed from V and 0 bases from J, the gap between germline ends came to 10 bases. Germline lookup yields CDR1 KGHSH and CDR2 LQKENI. The CDR3 spans 15 residues. The CDR3 here is CASSPAGASTDTQYF. The CDR3 DNA sequence: TGTGCCAGCTCACCGGCGGGTGCTAGCACAGATACGCAGTATTTT.

This clone was seen only once. J is TRBJ1-4 and V is TRBV5-1; 7 nucleotides line up with TRBD1. Germline V lookup: CDR1 SGHRS, CDR2 YFSETQ. This CDR3 is built from 16 residues. J was trimmed by 2 bases and V by 0 bases; bases with no gene match: 4. CDR3 in amino acids: CASSLGQGTTNEKLFF. CDR3 bases: TGCGCCAGCAGCTTGGGACAGGGAACCACTAATGAAAAACTGTTTTTT.

The rearrangement links TRBV5-4 to TRBJ2-3; 12 nucleotides agree with TRBD1. This CDR3 is 15 amino acids long. With 4 bases clipped from V and 6 bases from J, the junction kept 6 bases outside the gene matches. The V gene's germline CDR1 is SGHNT and CDR2 YYREEE (reference sequence). The CDR3 sequence is CASSPGQGALDTQYF. The CDR3 bases are TGTGCCAGCAGCCCGGGACAGGGGGCATTGGATACGCAGTATTTT.

The chain uses TRBV4-1 and TRBJ1-5; D is undetermined. CDR1 MGHRA and CDR2 YSYEKL come from the germline V gene. This CDR3 contains 14 residues. The V and J ends lost 0 bases and 7 bases respectively, with 10 bases between them. The CDR3 reads CASSQEPGRQPQHF. CDR3 in DNA: TGCGCCAGCAGCCAAGAACCGGGGAGACAGCCCCAGCATTTT.

The rearrangement uses TRBV27 and TRBJ1-5; D ambiguous. Germline V gene lookup returns CDR1 MNHEY and CDR2 SMNVEV (reference sequence). V dropped 0 bases and J dropped 5 bases, with 11 bases sitting between them. The CDR3 extends over 15 amino acids. As DNA, the CDR3 is TGTGCCAGCAGTTTATCCAGAGGGCGCCATCAGCCCCAGCATTTT. Its translation: CASSLSRGRHQPQHF.

The chain recombines TRBV21-1 with TRBJ2-1. TRBV21-1 is a listed pseudogene. The CDR3 spans 16 residues. The CDR3: CASSKGVVEGYNEQFF. The CDR3 DNA reads TGTGCCAGCAGCAAAGGGGTAGTCGAGGGGTACAATGAGCAGTTCTTC.

This chain connects TRBV5-4 to TRBJ2-3, with D possibly matching TRBD2 (5 bases). CDR3 length equals 15 residues. The V gene's germline CDR1 is SGHNT and CDR2 YYREEE (reference sequence). Trimming took off 0 bases at V and 4 bases at J, with 12 bases between the two ends. The CDR3: CASSLGLALSDTQYF. CDR3 nucleotide sequence: TGTGCCAGCAGCTTGGGCCTAGCATTGTCAGATACGCAGTATTTT.

This rearrangement joins TRBV7-2 to TRBJ1-5; 8 nucleotides line up with TRBD1. The V gene's germline CDR1 is SGHTA and CDR2 FQGNSA. The CDR3 is 18 residues long. V lost 2 bases to trimming and J lost 3 bases; unmatched junction nucleotides: 12. This chain's CDR3 is CASSLRGPGDRYNQPQHF. Here the CDR3 DNA reads TGTGCCAGCAGCTTAAGGGGACCCGGGGACAGGTACAATCAGCCCCAGCATTTT.

This clone showed up just a few times. The rearrangement joins TRBV30 to TRBJ1-1, with D unclear. CDR3 length: 13 residues. V lost 0 bases and J lost 6, with 11 bases in between. Germline lookup yields CDR1 GTSNPN and CDR2 SVGIG (reference sequence). The CDR3 spells CAWSVFGSAEAFF. CDR3 sequence (DNA): TGTGCCTGGAGTGTTTTCGGGAGCGCTGAAGCTTTCTTT. Variable domain in full (rest from reference TRBV30 and TRBJ1-1): SQTIHQWPATLVQPVGSPLSLECTVEGTSNPNLYWYRQAAGRGLQLLFYSVGIGQISSEVPQNLSASRPQDRQFILSSKKLLLSDSGFYLCAWSVFGSAEAFFGQGTRLTVV.

The chain is built from TRBV27 and TRBJ1-6; D may be TRBD1 (6 bases). The CDR3 is made up of 13 amino acids. V lost 4 bases to trimming and J lost 7 bases, with 8 bases between them. The germline gives CDR1 MNHEY, CDR2 SMNVEV (reference sequence). Here the CDR3 DNA reads TGTGCCAGCAGTTGGACAGAGAATTCACCCCTCCACTTT. Its translation is CASSWTENSPLHF.

This clone was seen a single time. The rearrangement joins TRBV7-9 to TRBJ1-2, with unresolved D. The V end lost 1 base, the J end lost 3 bases, and 3 bases lay between the germline ends. This CDR3 spans 12 amino acids. Germline V gene sequence: CDR1 SEHNR, CDR2 FQNEAQ (reference sequence). For the CDR3, the DNA is TGTGCCAGCAGCTTAGGAGACTATGGCTACACCTTC. It codes for CASSLGDYGYTF.

The chain combines TRBV7-9 with TRBJ1-6; 8 bases line up with TRBD1. The CDR3 spans 15 residues. Germline values: CDR1 SEHNR, CDR2 FQNEAQ (reference sequence). Trimming removed 4 bases from V and 8 bases from J; junction bases left unmatched: 7. The CDR3 DNA is TGTGCCAGCAGCTCCGAGGCAGGGGGCGATTCACCCCTCCACTTT. This translates into CASSSEAGGDSPLHF.

V and J are TRBV7-8 and TRBJ1-2, with D maybe TRBD1 (6 bases). This CDR3 spans 14 amino acids. Trimming took 0 bases from V and 4 from J, leaving 9 bases between them. The germline gives CDR1 SGHVS, CDR2 FQNEAQ. CDR3 amino acids: CASSLAGGPYGYTF. The DNA for the CDR3 is TGTGCCAGCAGCTTAGCGGGGGGCCCCTATGGCTACACCTTC.

J is TRBJ2-3 and V is TRBV7-9, with D perhaps assigned TRBD1 or TRBD2 (5 bases each). Trimming took 1 base from V and 3 from J, leaving 11 bases between them. CDR1 and CDR2 (germline): SEHNR, FQNEAQ (reference sequence). This CDR3 region has 15 residues. The DNA for the CDR3 is TGTGCCAGCAGCTTAGGAGCAGGGACGACAGATACGCAGTATTTT. The encoded protein is CASSLGAGTTDTQYF.

The genes are TRBV6-5 and TRBJ1-2; D ambiguous. The V gene's germline CDR1 is MNHEY and CDR2 SVGAGI. The V gene lost 0 bases and the J gene lost 1 base, with 9 bases spanning the gap. This CDR3 region has 15 residues. CDR3 loop: CASSYSRLRNYGYTF. The CDR3 DNA reads TGTGCCAGCAGTTACTCGAGACTCCGTAACTATGGCTACACCTTC.

The rearrangement joins TRBV10-3 to TRBJ2-1; 12 bases align to TRBD2. CDR1 is ENHRY and CDR2 is SYGVKD in the germline V gene. The junction had 9 bases not matched to a gene; V was cut back by 0 bases and J by 9 bases. This CDR3 is built from 17 residues. CDR3 bases: TGTGCCATCAGTGAGTCGACTTCGCTAGCGGGGGGGGGTGAGCAGTTCTTC. Translated, it gives CAISESTSLAGGGEQFF.

The gene calls are TRBV7-6 and TRBJ2-5, with TRBD2 as a possible D gene (5 bases). The germline gives CDR1 SGHVS, CDR2 FNYEAQ. The V end lost 2 bases, the J end lost 9 bases, and 10 bases lay between the germline ends. The CDR3 contains 12 residues. DNA for the CDR3: TGTGCCAGCAGCTTACGGCACGGGGCCCAGTACTTC. This codes for CASSLRHGAQYF.

The chain uses TRBV11-3 and TRBJ2-3; D remains ambiguous. The CDR3 consists of 13 residues. CDR1 is SGHNT, CDR2 YENEEA, per germline. V lost 1 base to trimming and J lost 4 bases, with 6 bases between them. The CDR3 sequence: CASSLAAADTQYF. In nucleotides, the CDR3 is TGTGCCAGCAGCTTAGCAGCCGCAGATACGCAGTATTTT.

The V call is TRBV9, the J call TRBJ2-1; D is possibly TRBD1 or TRBD2 (6 bases each). The germline V gene encodes CDR1 SGDLS and CDR2 YYNGEE. The length of the CDR3 is 15 residues. V dropped 3 bases and J dropped 2 bases, with 12 bases sitting between them. Here the CDR3 DNA reads TGTGCCAGCAGCGCCCCCCGGGGGCCCTACAATGAGCAGTTCTTC. Amino acid sequence: CASSAPRGPYNEQFF.

The chain combines TRBV19 with TRBJ2-5; a weak D match, TRBD1 (6 bases). V dropped 10 bases and J dropped 5 bases, with 20 bases sitting between them. The CDR3 extends over 14 amino acids. Germline CDR1 is LNHDA and CDR2 is SQIVND (reference sequence). This CDR3 is CATATGKWSETQYF. CDR3 sequence (DNA): TGTGCCACCGCGACAGGCAAGTGGTCGGAGACCCAGTACTTC.

This clone was recorded once. This sequence joins TRBV10-3 and TRBJ2-7; TRBD1 agrees at 10 bases. CDR1 is ENHRY, CDR2 SYGVKD, per germline. The V and J ends lost 10 bases and 5 bases, in that order; junction bases with no gene match: 11. This CDR3 contains 14 residues. This chain's CDR3 is CASRGTGVLHEQYF. For the CDR3, the DNA is TGTGCCAGTCGGGGGACAGGGGTTCTCCACGAGCAGTACTTC.

The chain employs TRBV5-4 and TRBJ2-2; D remains ambiguous. Germline CDR1 is SGHNT and CDR2 is YYREEE (reference sequence). V was trimmed by 2 bases and J by 3 bases, leaving 14 bases between them. The CDR3 runs 16 residues. The CDR3 nucleotides are TGTGCCAGCAGCTTTTACCCGGGTACCGACACCGGGGAGCTGTTTTTT. It translates to CASSFYPGTDTGELFF. Supplemented by reference TRBV5-4 and TRBJ2-2, the full variable domain reads ETGVTQSPTHLIKTRGQQVTLRCSSQSGHNTVSWYQQALGQGPQFIFQYYREEENGRGNFPPRFSGLQFPNYSSELNVNALELDDSALYLCASSFYPGTDTGELFFGEGSRLTVL.